The sequence of this T cell receptor beta chain was determined in a study of cytomegalovirus exposure and HLA in healthy donors. Details on this clone: The target antigen is unknown.

Findings and limits, study-wide: The study reported that TCR beta sequences accurately predicted HLA-A and HLA-B alleles in most subjects.

PCR primers comprised 60 Vbeta and 13 Jbeta primers. Using immunoSEQ multiplex PCR, the repertoire was profiled, and TCRdb retains in-frame clones only, with some absent. The table shows 100,000 to 150,000 clones, with roughly 86% occurring only once. Trimming removed 6 bases from V and 7 bases from J; junction bases left unmatched: 10. The CDR3 is 13 amino acids. The germline V gene has CDR1 SGHRS and CDR2 YFSETQ. Sequencing used PBMCs. V is TRBV5-1 and J is TRBJ2-7; TRBD1 aligns across 7 bases. This sequence originates from a man younger than 35 in good health and CMV-seronegative. CDR3 nucleotides: TGCGCCAGCACCGAGGGGGCGCAGGGGGAGCAGTACTTC. It is translated as CASTEGAQGEQYF.